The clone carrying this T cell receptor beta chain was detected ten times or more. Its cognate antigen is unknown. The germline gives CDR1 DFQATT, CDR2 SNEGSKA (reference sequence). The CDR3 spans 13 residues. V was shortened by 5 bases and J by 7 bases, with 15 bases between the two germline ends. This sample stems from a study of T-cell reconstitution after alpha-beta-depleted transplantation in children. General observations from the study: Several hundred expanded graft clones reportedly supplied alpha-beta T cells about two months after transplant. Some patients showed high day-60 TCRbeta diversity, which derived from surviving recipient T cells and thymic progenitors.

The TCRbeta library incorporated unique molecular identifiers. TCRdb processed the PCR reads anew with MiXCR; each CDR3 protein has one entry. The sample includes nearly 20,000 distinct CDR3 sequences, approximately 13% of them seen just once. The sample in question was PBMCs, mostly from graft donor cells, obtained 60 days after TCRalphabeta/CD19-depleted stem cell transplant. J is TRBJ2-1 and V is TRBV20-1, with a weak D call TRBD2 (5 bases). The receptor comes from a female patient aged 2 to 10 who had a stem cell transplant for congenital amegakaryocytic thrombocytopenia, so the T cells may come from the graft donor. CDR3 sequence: CSAFTRMKNEQFF. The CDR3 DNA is TGCAGTGCTTTTACTAGAATGAAGAATGAGCAGTTCTTC.